These 20 T cell receptor beta chains came from one sample sequenced in a study of blood T cell repertoires in COVID-19. Assay: immunoSEQ multiplex PCR; the TCRdb copy retains only in-frame clones and omits some. The repertoire holds 260,000 or so clones, with roughly 87% as singletons. The material sequenced was peripheral blood. These receptors all stem from a human donor in a cohort sampled during active COVID-19.

The chain recombines TRBV5-1 with TRBJ2-3, with 9 positions matching TRBD1. The J segment lost 4 bases and the V segment lost 0 bases, leaving 3 bases of the junction unmatched. Germline V gives CDR1 SGHRS, CDR2 YFSETQ. There are 15 residues in the CDR3. CDR3 residues: CASSLEDRGSDTQYF. The CDR3 DNA sequence: TGCGCCAGCAGCTTGGAGGACAGGGGATCAGATACGCAGTATTTT. The complete variable domain, with remaining parts taken from reference TRBV5-1 and TRBJ2-3, reads KAGVTQTPRYLIKTRGQQVTLSCSPISGHRSVSWYQQTPGQGLQFLFEYFSETQRNKGNFPGRFSGRQFSNSRSEMNVSTLELGDSALYLCASSLEDRGSDTQYFGPGTRLTVL.

The chain uses TRBV7-8 and TRBJ2-2; 7 nucleotides agree with TRBD2. V shed 5 bases and J 4 bases; nucleotides not matched to a gene: 4. CDR1 is SGHVS, CDR2 FQNEAQ, per germline. The length of the CDR3 is 14 residues. DNA for the CDR3: TGTGCCAGCAGCCGGGGCGGGAGCACCGGGGAGCTGTTTTTT. Its translation is CASSRGGSTGELFF.

The chain links TRBV7-9 to TRBJ1-3, with D perhaps matching TRBD1 (5 bases). Germline values: CDR1 SEHNR, CDR2 FQNEAQ (reference sequence). Trimming left V 1 base short and J 1 base short, with 11 bases between. There are 16 residues in the CDR3. Here the CDR3 DNA reads TGTGCCAGCAGCTTAGAACCTAGGGGTTCTGGAAACACCATATATTTT. Protein product: CASSLEPRGSGNTIYF.

The rearrangement links TRBV5-1 to TRBJ1-1; TRBD1 might be the D (6 bases). The CDR3 length is 14 residues. The germline V gene has CDR1 SGHRS and CDR2 YFSETQ. Trimming removed 4 bases from V and 1 base from J, with 11 bases in between. DNA for the CDR3: TGCGCCAGCAGCCCTCGGACAGAGAACACTGAAGCTTTCTTT. It specifies CASSPRTENTEAFF.

V and J are TRBV18 and TRBJ2-7; D call uncertain. The CDR3 is 11 amino acids. Germline CDR1 and CDR2: KGHSH and LQKENI. V lost 6 bases and J lost 5, with 8 bases in between. CDR3: CASSPGDEQYF. DNA of the CDR3: TGTGCCAGCTCCCCGGGTGACGAGCAGTACTTC.

The table lists this clone with a few counts. The gene calls are TRBV6-6 and TRBJ2-5; 8 positions agree with TRBD2. J gave up 4 bases and V 5 bases, and 6 bases lay outside the gene matches. Germline assignment: CDR1 MNHNY and CDR2 SVGAGI (reference sequence). This CDR3 spans 14 amino acids. This CDR3 reads CASSALAGGETQYF. In nucleotides, the CDR3 is TGTGCCAGCAGTGCCCTAGCGGGCGGAGAGACCCAGTACTTC.

CDR3 coding DNA: TGTGCCAGCAGCTTAGAGGGCGGGCCGACCTACGAGCAGTACTTC. This gives the protein CASSLEGGPTYEQYF. The chain has TRBV7-9 and TRBJ2-7; D perhaps matches TRBD2 (5 bases). The CDR3 covers 15 residues. V was cut by 1 base and J by 2 bases, with 12 bases left in between. The germline gives CDR1 SEHNR, CDR2 FQNEAQ (reference sequence).

The chain has TRBV7-8 and TRBJ2-7, with 11 positions matching TRBD1. The CDR3 sequence is 18 residues long. J was trimmed by 1 base and V by 5 bases; bases with no gene match: 13. The germline V gene encodes CDR1 SGHVS and CDR2 FQNEAQ. CDR3 amino acids: CASSPSRTGGVRSYEQYF. The CDR3 DNA is TGTGCCAGCAGCCCCAGCCGGACAGGGGGCGTCCGGTCCTACGAGCAGTACTTC.

The chain couples TRBV27 to TRBJ2-7; TRBD1 is a possible D gene (8 bases). Trimming stripped 4 bases from V and 2 bases from J, with 12 bases between. Germline V gene data show CDR1 as MNHEY and CDR2 as SMNVEV (reference sequence). This CDR3 comprises 14 residues. The CDR3 spells CASSYTGGAYEQYF. The CDR3 DNA reads as TGTGCCAGCAGTTACACAGGGGGGGCCTACGAGCAGTACTTC.

The rearrangement joins TRBV19 to TRBJ2-6; D gene unclear. From germline, CDR1 is LNHDA and CDR2 SQIVND (reference sequence). The CDR3 has 14 amino acids. Trimming removed 8 bases at V and 0 bases at J, with 8 bases between. CDR3 in DNA: TGTGCCAGTGGCAACCCCTCTGGGGCCAACGTCCTGACTTTC. Amino acids: CASGNPSGANVLTF.

V and J are TRBV9 and TRBJ2-1; 7 positions agree with TRBD2. CDR1 is SGDLS and CDR2 is YYNGEE in the germline V gene. The CDR3 covers 17 residues. V trimming: 0 bases; J trimming: 0 bases; junction bases outside the gene matches: 6. The CDR3 sequence is CASSVAGGLSSYNEQFF. CDR3 coding DNA: TGTGCCAGCAGCGTAGCGGGGGGTCTGAGCTCCTACAATGAGCAGTTCTTC.

V and J are TRBV27 and TRBJ1-4; tentative D call: TRBD1 (6 bases). The V end lost 6 bases, the J end lost 7 bases, and 24 bases lay between the germline ends. The CDR3 runs to 17 residues. CDR1 and CDR2 from the germline V gene are MNHEY and SMNVEV (reference sequence). Here the CDR3 DNA reads TGTGCCAGCAGGTCGCCGACGCAGTCAGGGGAAGGTGAAAAACTGTTTTTT. It specifies CASRSPTQSGEGEKLFF.

The rearrangement uses TRBV7-9 and TRBJ1-2; D is unresolved. From germline, CDR1 is SEHNR and CDR2 FQNEAQ (reference sequence). The CDR3 is made up of 14 amino acids. Trimming took off 0 bases at V and 6 bases at J, with 11 bases between the two ends. CDR3 nucleotide sequence: TGTGCCAGCAGCTTAGCGAATTTAAACAATGGCTACACCTTC. Residues: CASSLANLNNGYTF.

The rearrangement links TRBV7-3 to TRBJ2-7; D perhaps matches TRBD1 (6 bases). Germline lookup yields CDR1 SGHTA and CDR2 FQGTGA. V was trimmed by 6 bases and J by 3 bases, leaving 15 bases between them. The CDR3 sequence is 14 residues long. CDR3 nucleotide sequence: TGTGCCAGCAGGTTAGGACAGTCGAACTACGAGCAGTACTTC. Translation gives CASRLGQSNYEQYF. The entire variable domain, with the rest obtained from reference TRBV7-3 and TRBJ2-7, is as follows: GAGVSQTPSNKVTEKGKYVELRCDPISGHTALYWYRQSLGQGPEFLIYFQGTGAADDSGLPNDRFFAVRPEGSVSTLKIQRTERGDSAVYLCASRLGQSNYEQYFGPGTRLTVT.

This chain links TRBV5-4 with TRBJ2-5; 7 nucleotides match TRBD2. The CDR3 has 15 residues. V shed 0 bases, J shed 0 bases, and the junction held 2 bases outside the gene matches. Germline CDR1 and CDR2: SGHNT and YYREEE (reference sequence). The CDR3 nucleotides read TGTGCCAGCAGCTTGGTGCGGGGGAACCAAGAGACCCAGTACTTC. Translation: CASSLVRGNQETQYF.

The chain uses TRBV12-3 or TRBV12-4 and TRBJ2-7, with D maybe TRBD2 (5 bases). This CDR3 has 13 residues. Trimming removed 6 bases from V and 2 bases from J, with 11 bases in between. DNA of the CDR3: TGTGCCAGCAGGGAGGACGTTCCCTACGAGCAGTACTTC. Residues: CASREDVPYEQYF.

This chain joins TRBV18 and TRBJ1-2, with a tentative D call TRBD1 (5 bases). With 3 bases removed from V and 6 bases from J, the gap between germline ends came to 17 bases. Germline V gene lookup returns CDR1 KGHSH and CDR2 LQKENI. The CDR3 has 15 amino acids. CDR3 sequence: CASSPGPPRGNGYTF. Written as DNA, the CDR3 is TGTGCCAGCTCACCCGGCCCCCCGCGGGGGAATGGCTACACCTTC.

V gene TRBV6-1 combines with J gene TRBJ1-2; maybe TRBD1 (5 bases). CDR1 and CDR2 from the germline V gene are MNHNS and SASEGT. CDR3 size: 16 residues. Trimming left V 3 bases short and J 8 bases short, with 22 bases between. The CDR3 region is CASSDNGDFPPDGYTF. The CDR3 bases are TGTGCCAGCAGTGATAATGGGGACTTCCCTCCCGACGGCTACACCTTC.

The chain couples TRBV6-1 to TRBJ1-1; D possibly corresponds to TRBD1 (5 bases). CDR1 is MNHNS, CDR2 SASEGT, per germline. V lost 0 bases to trimming and J lost 6 bases, with 8 bases between them. This CDR3 region has 13 residues. CDR3 sequence reads: CASSEAGGAEAFF. In nucleotides, the CDR3 is TGTGCCAGCAGTGAAGCGGGAGGGGCTGAAGCTTTCTTT.

This chain connects TRBV27 to TRBJ1-5; D is ambiguous. Germline V lookup: CDR1 MNHEY, CDR2 SMNVEV (reference sequence). The length of the CDR3 is 17 residues. V was cut by 4 bases and J by 3 bases, with 19 bases left in between. Here the CDR3 DNA reads TGTGCCAGCAGTTCCCTCTACGTCTCCGGGGACAATCAGCCCCAGCATTTT. It is translated as CASSSLYVSGDNQPQHF.